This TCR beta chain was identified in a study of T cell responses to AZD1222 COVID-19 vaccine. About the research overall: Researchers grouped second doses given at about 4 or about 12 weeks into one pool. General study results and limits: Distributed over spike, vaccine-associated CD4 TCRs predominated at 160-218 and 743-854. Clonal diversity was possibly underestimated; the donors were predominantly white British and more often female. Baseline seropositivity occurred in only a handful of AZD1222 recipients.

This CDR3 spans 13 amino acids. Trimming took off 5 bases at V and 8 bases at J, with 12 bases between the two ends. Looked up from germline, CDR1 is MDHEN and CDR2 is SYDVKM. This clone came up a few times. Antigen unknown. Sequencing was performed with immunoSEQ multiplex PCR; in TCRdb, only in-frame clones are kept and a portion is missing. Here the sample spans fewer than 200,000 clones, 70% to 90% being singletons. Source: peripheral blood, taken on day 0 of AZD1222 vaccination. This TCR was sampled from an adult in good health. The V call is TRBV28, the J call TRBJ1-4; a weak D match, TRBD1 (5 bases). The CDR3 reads CASSRDGREKLFF. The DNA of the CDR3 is TGTGCCAGCAGTCGGGACGGCCGCGAAAAACTGTTTTTT.